This T cell receptor (beta chain) was retrieved from a study of T cells in Graves' hyperthyroidism and ophthalmopathy. The CDR3 covers 14 residues. In germline, CDR1 is WSHSY, CDR2 SAAADI. V was trimmed by 5 bases and J by 2 bases, leaving 9 bases between them. Whole-study results and caveats: Blood also showed most of the thyroid clonotypes that were expanded above 0.001.

In its sample, this clonotype was seen many times. As yet, its antigen is unknown. Researchers amplified the TCR beta CDR3 regions from RNA transcripts. A set of HTBI primers served as the primers for a first-round RT-PCR of the TCR CDR3. TCRdb fed the multiplex PCR reads into MiXCR, producing one record per CDR3 protein. The repertoire consists of a few hundred thousand distinct CDR3 sequences, with 15% to 20% occurring once and the leading ten covering less than 30%. Together with thyroid ultrasound, orbital computed tomography, serum thyroxine and TRAb, clinical symptoms were used for diagnoses. The PBMCs were sourced from fresh peripheral blood (about 9.7 ml).

The material sequenced was blood. The sequence derives from a woman aged 30 to 39 with Graves' ophthalmopathy. The rearrangement uses TRBV10-2 and TRBJ1-4; D not resolved. CDR3 in DNA: TGCGCCAGCAGTTTGCAGGCGACTAATGAAAAACTGTTTTTT. It is translated as CASSLQATNEKLFF.